The 29 T cell receptor beta chains listed next were all sequenced from one sample in a study of cytomegalovirus exposure and HLA in healthy donors. 60 Vbeta and 13 Jbeta primers were used in PCR. The repertoire was sequenced with immunoSEQ multiplex PCR; TCRdb's copy has only in-frame clones and lacks some. In the table there are around 190,000 clones, approximately 80% of which are singletons. The sample comprised PBMCs. The receptors come from a woman under 40 in good health and CMV-seropositive.

The chain carries TRBV7-3 and TRBJ2-1; TRBD2 aligns across 8 bases. This CDR3 spans 15 amino acids. V lost 5 bases and J lost 3; bases outside the gene matches: 6. The germline V gene encodes CDR1 SGHTA and CDR2 FQGTGA. The CDR3 region has the DNA TGTGCCAGCAGCCGTAGCGGGACGGACTACAATGAGCAGTTCTTC. Amino acids: CASSRSGTDYNEQFF.

J is TRBJ1-2 and V is TRBV27; TRBD1 might be the D (6 bases). V was trimmed by 10 bases and J by 6 bases, leaving 27 bases between them. Per the germline V gene, CDR1 is MNHEY and CDR2 is SMNVEV (reference sequence). The CDR3 is 16 amino acids. The CDR3 sequence is CATAGVAGYFEDGYTF. CDR3 sequence (DNA): TGTGCCACCGCAGGGGTGGCAGGATATTTTGAGGATGGCTACACCTTC.

The sample holds a few counts of this clone. V gene TRBV11-2 combines with J gene TRBJ2-7; TRBD2 might be the D (5 bases). Per the germline V gene, CDR1 is SGHAT and CDR2 is FQNNGV. V gave up 2 bases and J gave up 7 bases, with 15 bases separating them. This CDR3 has 14 amino acids. The CDR3 DNA reads TGTGCCAGCAGCTTAAGTTCCCAGAGAGGGGAGCAGTACTTC. Encoded protein: CASSLSSQRGEQYF.

This sequence joins TRBV7-8 and TRBJ2-1; TRBD2 matches at 9 bases. Germline V gene sequence: CDR1 SGHVS, CDR2 FQNEAQ. This CDR3 is 16 amino acids long. V dropped 5 bases and J dropped 8; count of bases not matched to a gene: 13. CDR3: CASSQTSGEGLDEQFF. CDR3 sequence (DNA): TGTGCCAGCAGCCAGACTAGCGGAGAAGGATTGGATGAGCAGTTCTTC.

This clone is a singleton in its sample. Other nucleotide sequences from this sample produce the same CDR3. V usage is TRBV19 and J usage is TRBJ2-1; no clear D gene. CDR1 and CDR2 from the germline V gene are LNHDA and SQIVND (reference sequence). Trimming pared 6 bases from V and 0 bases from J, leaving 9 bases between. This CDR3 region has 14 residues. CDR3 sequence: CASRSRSSYNEQFF. Written as DNA, the CDR3 is TGTGCCAGTAGAAGTAGAAGCTCCTACAATGAGCAGTTCTTC.

The rearrangement links TRBV4-2 to TRBJ2-2, with TRBD1 identical over 7 bases. The ends lost 0 bases at V and 3 bases at J; junction bases unmatched: 7. This CDR3 has 17 residues. Germline V gives CDR1 LGHNA, CDR2 YNFKEQ. The CDR3 reads CASSQDPQGPYTGELFF. The CDR3 nucleotides read TGTGCCAGCAGCCAAGATCCACAGGGGCCCTACACCGGGGAGCTGTTTTTT.

V usage is TRBV6-5 and J usage is TRBJ1-1; TRBD1 is a possible D gene (6 bases). V lost 4 bases to trimming and J lost 0 bases, with 12 bases between them. Germline V gives CDR1 MNHEY, CDR2 SVGAGI. CDR3 length equals 15 residues. CDR3 loop: CASSSETGLNTEAFF. CDR3 DNA sequence: TGTGCCAGCAGTTCGGAGACAGGTTTGAACACTGAAGCTTTCTTT.

CDR3 sequence: CASSPRLAGDTQYF. DNA of the CDR3: TGTGCCAGCAGCCCCCGACTAGCGGGAGATACGCAGTATTTT. The chain joins TRBV7-9 to TRBJ2-3; TRBD2 matches 10 bases. V lost 5 bases and J lost 5; bases outside the gene matches: 4. The CDR3 has 14 residues. Germline V gene sequence: CDR1 SEHNR, CDR2 FQNEAQ (reference sequence).

V gene TRBV19 combines with J gene TRBJ1-2; 9 bases align to TRBD1. The CDR3 loop spans 15 amino acids. The ends lost 5 bases at V and 4 bases at J; junction bases unmatched: 8. Germline V lookup: CDR1 LNHDA, CDR2 SQIVND (reference sequence). The CDR3 region has the DNA TGTGCCAGTAGTGCTCGGACAGGGGTGCGCTATGGCTACACCTTC. Its translation: CASSARTGVRYGYTF.

This rearrangement joins TRBV27 to TRBJ1-2; D perhaps matches TRBD1 (6 bases). Germline V gene sequence: CDR1 MNHEY, CDR2 SMNVEV (reference sequence). The V end was cut by 10 bases, the J end by 6 bases, with 12 bases between. This CDR3 is built from 11 residues. DNA of the CDR3: TGTGCCACCGCGAGGGGGAATGGCTACACCTTC. It yields the protein CATARGNGYTF.

This chain links TRBV28 with TRBJ2-1, with D possibly TRBD2 on 5 matching bases. Germline V gene sequence: CDR1 MDHEN, CDR2 SYDVKM. V was trimmed by 2 bases and J by 7 bases, leaving 12 bases between them. The CDR3 totals 14 residues. CDR3 sequence: CASSLGRGVNEQFF. The CDR3 nucleotides are TGTGCCAGCAGTTTAGGACGGGGTGTGAATGAGCAGTTCTTC.

The chain has TRBV7-9 and TRBJ2-7, with 11 bases that match TRBD1. In germline, CDR1 is SEHNR, CDR2 FQNEAQ (reference sequence). V dropped 5 bases and J dropped 3; count of bases not matched to a gene: 3. This CDR3 is 14 amino acids long. The CDR3 protein is CASSPGTGGYEQYF. CDR3 sequence (DNA): TGTGCCAGCAGCCCAGGGACAGGGGGCTACGAGCAGTACTTC.

The chain combines TRBV6-1 with TRBJ2-5, with a weak D call TRBD1 (6 bases). The CDR3 is 13 amino acids. Trimming stripped 7 bases from V and 5 bases from J, with 14 bases between. Germline V CDR1 and CDR2: MNHNS, SASEGT. The CDR3 DNA is TGTGCCAGCACTTTACAGGGCTGGGAGACCCAGTACTTC. Protein: CASTLQGWETQYF.

The chain uses TRBV2 and TRBJ2-5, with 12 bases matching TRBD2. Germline values: CDR1 SNHLY, CDR2 FYNNEI. The CDR3 spans 17 residues. V lost 6 bases to trimming and J lost 5 bases; unmatched junction nucleotides: 13. CDR3 bases: TGTGCCAGCAGGGAGGGTGGACTAGCGGGATCACGGGAGACCCAGTACTTC. Translated, it gives CASREGGLAGSRETQYF. The variable domain in full, with the rest retrieved from reference TRBV2 and TRBJ2-5, is EPEVTQTPSHQVTQMGQEVILRCVPISNHLYFYWYRQILGQKVEFLVSFYNNEISEKSEIFDDQFSVERPDGSNFTLKIRSTKLEDSAMYFCASREGGLAGSRETQYFGPGTRLLVL.

The chain combines TRBV5-1 with TRBJ2-1, with a tentative D call TRBD2 (6 bases). CDR1 is SGHRS and CDR2 is YFSETQ in the germline V gene. V lost 0 bases to trimming and J lost 8 bases, with 15 bases between them. The CDR3 spans 15 residues. CDR3 loop: CASSLAVGREDEQFF. The CDR3 region has the DNA TGCGCCAGCAGCTTGGCCGTTGGCAGGGAGGATGAGCAGTTCTTC.

This clone was recorded once. The chain recombines TRBV7-2 with TRBJ1-5; D gene ambiguous. V was clipped by 1 base and J by 2 bases, with 6 bases between them. The CDR3 length is 14 residues. Germline CDR1 and CDR2: SGHTA and FQGNSA. CDR3 sequence: CASSLVGGNQPQHF. The CDR3 nucleotides read TGTGCCAGCAGCTTAGTAGGAGGCAATCAGCCCCAGCATTTT.

This clone was detected a few times. The chain employs TRBV28 and TRBJ2-7, with 9 bases fitting TRBD1. CDR3 length: 14 residues. V lost 5 bases and J lost 1; bases outside the gene matches: 3. Germline CDR1 MDHEN, CDR2 SYDVKM. Here the CDR3 DNA reads TGTGCCAGCAGTGAGGGGACAGGGTCCTACGAGCAGTACTTC. This gives the protein CASSEGTGSYEQYF. Using reference TRBV28 and TRBJ2-7 for the parts outside the CDR3, the full variable domain is DVKVTQSSRYLVKRTGEKVFLECVQDMDHENMFWYRQDPGLGLRLIYFSYDVKMKEKGDIPEGYSVSREKKERFSLILESASTNQTSMYLCASSEGTGSYEQYFGPGTRLTVT.

The chain carries TRBV5-5 and TRBJ2-7; 9 nucleotides agree with TRBD2. V was pared by 4 bases and J by 7 bases, with 9 bases of the junction left unmatched. There are 14 residues in the CDR3. Germline CDR1 SGHKS, CDR2 YYEKEE (reference sequence). In DNA form, the CDR3 reads TGTGCCAGCAGCCCTGTAGCGGGAGAGAGGGAGCAGTACTTC. Its translation is CASSPVAGEREQYF.

This clone came up once. The chain employs TRBV7-8 and TRBJ2-4; tentatively, D is TRBD2 (5 bases). CDR3 length equals 14 residues. Per germline, CDR1 SGHVS and CDR2 FQNEAQ. Trimming pared 5 bases from V and 1 base from J, leaving 9 bases between. CDR3 sequence reads: CASSPSGAKNIQYF. CDR3 DNA sequence: TGTGCCAGCAGCCCCTCGGGGGCCAAAAACATTCAGTACTTC.

The chain carries TRBV7-9 and TRBJ1-3, with D possibly TRBD1 on 6 matching bases. Germline CDR1 SEHNR, CDR2 FQNEAQ (reference sequence). The CDR3 has 17 residues. V was clipped by 5 bases and J by 3 bases, with 20 bases between them. CDR3 in amino acids: CASSALAQGAFGNTIYF. For the CDR3, the DNA is TGTGCCAGCAGCGCCCTTGCACAGGGTGCCTTTGGAAACACCATATATTTT.

This clone was seen just once. This chain joins TRBV5-5 and TRBJ2-7, with D maybe TRBD2 (6 bases). The germline CDR1 and CDR2 sequences are SGHKS and YYEKEE (reference sequence). The CDR3 consists of 15 residues. Trimming removed 0 bases at V and 3 bases at J, with 13 bases between. This CDR3 is CASSLGMGGVYEQYF. CDR3 DNA: TGTGCCAGCAGCTTGGGGATGGGGGGAGTCTACGAGCAGTACTTC.

The chain links TRBV2 to TRBJ2-2; perhaps TRBD2 as D (7 bases). In germline, CDR1 is SNHLY, CDR2 FYNNEI. The CDR3 spans 14 residues. Trimming took 4 bases from V and 5 from J, leaving 11 bases between them. The CDR3 DNA follows: TGTGCCAGCAGTGGGGCGGGGGCTACCGGGGAGCTGTTTTTT. This codes for CASSGAGATGELFF.

The CDR3 loop is CASSRPQETQYF. In nucleotides, the CDR3 is TGTGCCAGCAGCCGTCCCCAAGAGACCCAGTACTTC. J is TRBJ2-5 and V is TRBV7-2, with D uncertain. Looked up from germline, CDR1 is SGHTA and CDR2 is FQGNSA. This CDR3 is built from 12 residues. The germline V and J ends were trimmed by 5 bases and 1 base, with 5 bases remaining between them.

Only a few counts were recorded for this clone. This sequence joins TRBV14 and TRBJ2-7; D may be TRBD2 (6 bases). Trimming removed 0 bases from V and 3 bases from J, with 15 bases in between. Germline-derived CDR1 and CDR2 are SGHDN and FVKESK. The CDR3 totals 16 residues. CDR3 bases: TGTGCCAGCAGCCAAGATCGCGGGATAAATGACTACGAGCAGTACTTC. It yields the protein CASSQDRGINDYEQYF.

This rearrangement joins TRBV7-2 to TRBJ2-1; a weak D match, TRBD2 (7 bases). CDR1 and CDR2 (germline): SGHTA, FQGNSA. The CDR3 is made up of 14 amino acids. V gave up 0 bases and J gave up 7 bases, with 10 bases separating them. DNA for the CDR3: TGTGCCAGCAGCTTAGCGGGGGGGCAGAATGAGCAGTTCTTC. Its translation is CASSLAGGQNEQFF.

The chain is built from TRBV11-3 and TRBJ2-1, with D tentatively TRBD2 (5 bases). Germline CDR1 and CDR2: SGHNT and YENEEA. V was shortened by 2 bases and J by 5 bases, with 13 bases between the two germline ends. The CDR3 totals 15 residues. The CDR3 is CASSLISGLNNEQFF. In nucleotides, the CDR3 is TGTGCCAGCAGCTTAATCAGCGGTCTAAACAATGAGCAGTTCTTC.

This chain uses TRBV4-3 with TRBJ2-7; 7 bases fit TRBD2. CDR1 and CDR2 from the germline V gene are LGHNA and YSLEER. The CDR3 spans 16 residues. Unmatched junction bases numbered 9, after V lost 4 bases and J lost 0 bases. The CDR3 DNA is TGCGCCAGCAGCCCCGAACTGCGGGAGCCCTCCTACGAGCAGTACTTC. Amino acid sequence: CASSPELREPSYEQYF.

The chain couples TRBV19 to TRBJ2-7, with 7 bases lining up with TRBD2. V trimming: 3 bases; J trimming: 3 bases; junction bases outside the gene matches: 11. The CDR3 has 16 amino acids. CDR1 and CDR2 (germline): LNHDA, SQIVND (reference sequence). CDR3 region: CASSMRTSQKGYEQYF. The CDR3 DNA reads TGTGCCAGTAGTATGCGGACTAGTCAAAAGGGCTACGAGCAGTACTTC.

V is TRBV7-9 and J is TRBJ2-7, with TRBD2 as a possible D gene (6 bases). This CDR3 is built from 15 residues. The V end lost 0 bases, the J end lost 3 bases, and 12 bases lay between the germline ends. Germline-derived CDR1 and CDR2 are SEHNR and FQNEAQ (reference sequence). The CDR3 loop is CASSLATSGYYEQYF. In DNA, the CDR3 is TGTGCCAGCAGCTTAGCCACGAGCGGGTACTACGAGCAGTACTTC.